This is a list of T cell receptor beta chains from one sample in a study of CD8 T cells in Susac syndrome. TCRdb called the immunoSEQ multiplex PCR reads again in MiXCR, with one record for every CDR3 protein. The sample yields tens of thousands of distinct CDR3 sequences, 94% seen once. Input material: CD8+ T cells from PBMCs. The source of these receptors is a human donor in good health. The CDR3 runs from the conserved cysteine through the conserved F or W. Only some rows state a clone size, as once, few, many or a class for expanded clones.

clone_size | j_call | v_call | cdr3_aa
NA | TRBJ1-1 | TRBV5-6 | CASSAWTGRGRRATEAFF
NA | TRBJ2-5 | TRBV9 | CASSGPQGTWETQYF
NA | TRBJ1-1 | TRBV11-2 | CASSLQTAREAFF
NA | TRBJ2-7 | TRBV29-1 | CSVETGESYEQYF
NA | TRBJ2-3 | TRBV20-1 | CSARLRPSTGSSTDTQYF
NA | TRBJ2-7 | TRBV7-6 | CASSSGQGRSYEQYF
NA | TRBJ2-2 | TRBV6-1 | CASSEALRRGRELFF
NA | TRBJ1-2 | TRBV7-6 | CASSYTGAGGYTF
NA | TRBJ2-1 | TRBV2 | CASRERGPYNEQFF
NA | TRBJ2-7 | TRBV12-3/TRBV12-4 | CASSLGLAGSYEQYF
NA | TRBJ1-2 | TRBV10-3 | CAISFEGADGYTF
NA | TRBJ2-7 | TRBV18 | CASSRYGDSSYEQYF
NA | TRBJ2-1 | TRBV18 | CASSLPSGAEQFF
NA | TRBJ2-7 | TRBV10-3 | CAITDSGNYEQYF
NA | TRBJ1-1 | TRBV23-1 | CASSQSGRVEYTEAFF
NA | TRBJ2-7 | TRBV2 | CASSERDRTYEQYF
NA | TRBJ2-1 | TRBV2 | CASSDTLNEQFF
NA | TRBJ2-1 | TRBV6-2/TRBV6-3 | CASSDSMGPYNEQFF
NA | TRBJ2-1 | TRBV20-1 | CSARVSGNEQFF
NA | TRBJ2-1 | TRBV6-2/TRBV6-3 | CASSRGTVYNEQFF
NA | TRBJ2-5 | TRBV5-1 | CASSPDSQETQYF
NA | TRBJ2-7 | TRBV6-6 | CASSYHGTYEQYF
NA | TRBJ2-7 | TRBV6-2/TRBV6-3 | CASSSLDGTASYEQYF
NA | TRBJ2-3 | TRBV10-3 | CAISETLAGDSDTQYF
NA | TRBJ1-6 | TRBV20-1 | CSARGDRGLGSPLHF
NA | TRBJ2-7 | TRBV7-2 | CASSFGGLQEQYF
NA | TRBJ2-5 | TRBV4-1 | CASSPGSIVGETQYF
NA | TRBJ1-3 | TRBV7-9 | CASSLGVDSSGNTIYF
NA | TRBJ2-3 | TRBV29-1 | CSVEMARGSDTQYF
NA | TRBJ1-1 | TRBV19 | CASSQQANGNTEAFF
once | TRBJ1-3 | TRBV12-5 | CASGLALGENTIYF
NA | TRBJ2-5 | TRBV12-3/TRBV12-4 | CASSETGGLETQYF
NA | TRBJ1-1 | TRBV4-1 | CASSQAVRGGTEAFF
NA | TRBJ1-4 | TRBV18 | CASSPQGALGEKLFF
NA | TRBJ2-1 | TRBV20-1 | CSAQGEGLDFNEQFF
NA | TRBJ2-7 | TRBV5-1 | CASRDPQGRDSYEQYF
NA | TRBJ1-2 | TRBV6-4 | CASFSKDSIFNYGYTF
NA | TRBJ2-6 | TRBV5-5 | CASSLRTGASSGANVLTF
NA | TRBJ2-2 | TRBV2 | CASLRDRGIGELFF
NA | TRBJ1-5 | TRBV7-2 | CASSNRTGGREQPQHF
NA | TRBJ2-1 | TRBV19 | CASSYRGSYNEQFF
NA | TRBJ1-6 | TRBV2 | CASSPERVSYNSPLHF
once | TRBJ2-7 | TRBV7-8 | CASSLAARGEYEQYF
NA | TRBJ2-7 | TRBV12-3/TRBV12-4 | CASRTATSYEQYF
NA | TRBJ1-2 | TRBV20-1 | CSARDTPLGNYGYTF
few | TRBJ2-7 | TRBV13 | CASSLGTATYEQYF
few | TRBJ1-1 | TRBV7-6 | CASSPTRQGGMEAFF
NA | TRBJ2-7 | TRBV6-5 | CASTSDIGGYEQYF
once | TRBJ1-1 | TRBV7-9 | CASSQTVNTEAFF
NA | TRBJ2-5 | TRBV20-1 | CSATDSQETQYF
NA | TRBJ2-2 | TRBV29-1 | CSVRGDGGELFF
NA | TRBJ2-7 | TRBV12-3/TRBV12-4 | CASSPDSYEQYF
NA | TRBJ2-2 | TRBV7-6 | CASSLASRAITGELFF
once | TRBJ2-3 | TRBV4-3 | CASSQDLRLAGSGDTQYF
once | TRBJ2-1 | TRBV7-9 | CASSQQGNEQFF